This T cell receptor (beta chain) was captured in a study of T cells in Graves' hyperthyroidism and ophthalmopathy. Study context: Prior to any treatment, at the point of initial diagnosis, peripheral blood was collected.

Study findings and constraints: Most thyroid clonotypes with frequency above 0.001 were detected in blood. The model identified upcoming ophthalmopathy a median approximately 6.4 months ahead of onset.

Points on this clonotype: What it binds is unknown.

Stable Graves' hyperthyroidism denoted no ophthalmopathy progression over 18 months. Amplification of TCR beta CDR3 regions was performed using RNA transcripts as template. During a first-round RT-PCR of the TCR CDR3, the HTBI primer set was used. One entry per CDR3 protein results from TCRdb running MiXCR on the multiplex PCR reads. Altogether 300,000 or so distinct CDR3 sequences are present, over 15% being singletons, with the ten largest covering approximately 49%. Sample: blood. This clonotype was sampled from a woman between 45 and 65 years old with Graves' hyperthyroidism.

The CDR3 spells CASSLVSGGFSDEQYF. CDR3 in DNA: TGTGCCAGCAGCTTAGTGAGCGGGGGCTTCTCGGACGAGCAGTACTTC. J is TRBJ2-7 and V is TRBV7-2, with 8 bases aligning to TRBD2. CDR1 is SGHTA and CDR2 is FQGNSA in the germline V gene. Germline trimming cut 1 base from V and 5 bases from J; bases unmatched to any gene: 10. The length of the CDR3 is 16 residues. The whole variable domain, filled in from reference TRBV7-2 and TRBJ2-7, reads GAGVSQSPSNKVTEKGKDVELRCDPISGHTALYWYRQSLGQGLEFLIYFQGNSAPDKSGLPSDRFSAERTGGSVSTLTIQRTQQEDSAVYLCASSLVSGGFSDEQYFGPGTRLTVT.